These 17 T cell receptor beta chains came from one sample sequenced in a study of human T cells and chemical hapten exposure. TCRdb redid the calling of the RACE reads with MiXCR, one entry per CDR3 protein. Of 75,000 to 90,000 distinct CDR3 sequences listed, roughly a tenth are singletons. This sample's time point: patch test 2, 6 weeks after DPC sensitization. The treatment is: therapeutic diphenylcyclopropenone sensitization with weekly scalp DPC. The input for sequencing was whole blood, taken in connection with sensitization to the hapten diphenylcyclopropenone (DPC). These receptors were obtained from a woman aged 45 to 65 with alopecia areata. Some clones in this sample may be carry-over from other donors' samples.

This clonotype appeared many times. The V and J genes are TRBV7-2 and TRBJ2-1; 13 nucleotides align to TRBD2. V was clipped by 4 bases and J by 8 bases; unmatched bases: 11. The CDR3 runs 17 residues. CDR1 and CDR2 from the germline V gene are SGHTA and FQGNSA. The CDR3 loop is CASSSILTSGRVYEQFF. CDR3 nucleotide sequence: TGTGCCAGCAGCTCCATACTCACTAGCGGGAGGGTCTATGAGCAGTTCTTC.

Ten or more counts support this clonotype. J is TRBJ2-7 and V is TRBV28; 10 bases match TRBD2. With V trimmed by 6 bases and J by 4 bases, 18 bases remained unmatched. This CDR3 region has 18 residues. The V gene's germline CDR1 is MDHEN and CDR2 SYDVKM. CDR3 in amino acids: CASRAGTSAPYPNYEQYF. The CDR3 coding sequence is TGTGCCAGCAGGGCCGGGACTAGCGCCCCATACCCAAATTACGAGCAGTACTTC.

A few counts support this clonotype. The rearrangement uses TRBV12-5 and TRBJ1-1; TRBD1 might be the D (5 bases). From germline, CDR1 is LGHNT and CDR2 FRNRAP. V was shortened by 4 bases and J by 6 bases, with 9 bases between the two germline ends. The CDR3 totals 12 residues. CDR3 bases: TGTGCTAGTGGTTCCATCAGGGCTGAAGCTTTCTTT. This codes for CASGSIRAEAFF.

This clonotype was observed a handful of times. The CDR3 sequence is CASSLRPKNSPLHF. The CDR3 DNA follows: TGTGCCAGCAGTTTAAGGCCGAAAAATTCACCCCTCCACTTT. The chain uses TRBV12-3 or TRBV12-4 and TRBJ1-6; D is undetermined. The CDR3 covers 14 residues. V was shortened by 2 bases and J by 7 bases, with 9 bases between the two germline ends.

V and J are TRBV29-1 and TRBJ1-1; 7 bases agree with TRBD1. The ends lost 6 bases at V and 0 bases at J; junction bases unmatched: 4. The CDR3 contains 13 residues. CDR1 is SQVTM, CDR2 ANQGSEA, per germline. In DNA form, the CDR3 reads TGCAGCGTCGGGACAGTTATGAACACTGAAGCTTTCTTT. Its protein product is CSVGTVMNTEAFF.

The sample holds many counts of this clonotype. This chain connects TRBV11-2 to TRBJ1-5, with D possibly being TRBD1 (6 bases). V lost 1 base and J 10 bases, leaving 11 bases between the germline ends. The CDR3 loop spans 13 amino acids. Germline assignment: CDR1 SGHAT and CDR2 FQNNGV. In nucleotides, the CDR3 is TGTGCCAGCAGCTTAGTTCCAGGGGCACCCCAGCATTTT. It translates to CASSLVPGAPQHF. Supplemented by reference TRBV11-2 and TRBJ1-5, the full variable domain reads EAGVAQSPRYKIIEKRQSVAFWCNPISGHATLYWYQQILGQGPKLLIQFQNNGVVDDSQLPKDRFSAERLKGVDSTLKIQPAKLEDSAVYLCASSLVPGAPQHFGDGTRLSIL.

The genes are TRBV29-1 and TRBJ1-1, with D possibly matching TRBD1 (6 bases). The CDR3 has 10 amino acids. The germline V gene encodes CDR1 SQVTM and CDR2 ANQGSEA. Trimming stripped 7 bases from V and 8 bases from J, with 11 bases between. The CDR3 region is CSGDRREAFF. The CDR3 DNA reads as TGCAGCGGCGACAGGCGGGAAGCTTTCTTT.

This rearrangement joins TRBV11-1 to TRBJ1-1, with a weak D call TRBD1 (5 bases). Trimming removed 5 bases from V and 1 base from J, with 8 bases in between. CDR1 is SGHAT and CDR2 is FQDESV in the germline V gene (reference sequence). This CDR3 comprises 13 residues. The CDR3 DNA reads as TGTGCCAGCAGCCAGGGAGAGAACACTGAAGCTTTCTTT. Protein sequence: CASSQGENTEAFF.

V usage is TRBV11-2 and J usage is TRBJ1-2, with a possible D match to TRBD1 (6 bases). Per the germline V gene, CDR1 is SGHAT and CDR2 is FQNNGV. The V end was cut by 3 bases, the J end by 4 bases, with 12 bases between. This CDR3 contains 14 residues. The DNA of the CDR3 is TGTGCCAGCAGCTTGGGGGGCCTAATCTATGGCTACACCTTC. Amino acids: CASSLGGLIYGYTF.

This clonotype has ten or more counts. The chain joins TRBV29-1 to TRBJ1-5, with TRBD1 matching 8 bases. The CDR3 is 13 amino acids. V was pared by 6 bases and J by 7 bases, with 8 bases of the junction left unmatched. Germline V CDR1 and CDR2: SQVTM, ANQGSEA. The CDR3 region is CSVQQGARQPQHF. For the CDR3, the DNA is TGCAGCGTCCAGCAGGGGGCTCGGCAGCCCCAGCATTTT.

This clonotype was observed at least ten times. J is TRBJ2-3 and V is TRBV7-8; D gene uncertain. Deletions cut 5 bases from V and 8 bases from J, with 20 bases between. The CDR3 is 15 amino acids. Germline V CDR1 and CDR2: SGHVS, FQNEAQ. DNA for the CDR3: TGTGCCAGCAGCCCCGTGGTAGGGCTCACGGGTACGCAGTATTTT. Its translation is CASSPVVGLTGTQYF.

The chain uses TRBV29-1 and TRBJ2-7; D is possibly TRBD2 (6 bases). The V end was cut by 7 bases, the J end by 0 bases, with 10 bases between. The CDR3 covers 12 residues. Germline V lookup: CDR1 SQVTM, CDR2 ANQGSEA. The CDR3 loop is CSGRDGSYEQYF. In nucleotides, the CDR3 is TGCAGCGGGAGGGACGGCTCCTACGAGCAGTACTTC.

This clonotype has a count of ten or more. In nucleotides, the CDR3 is TGTGCCAGCAGCCATTTCCGTTGGACACTACAGACAGTCCCAAAGTTCGCGAACACCGGGGAGCTGTTTTTT. Its protein product is CASSHFRWTLQTVPKFANTGELFF. This sequence joins TRBV3-1 and TRBJ2-2; TRBD1 might be the D (5 bases). Germline assignment: CDR1 LGHDT and CDR2 YNNKEL (reference sequence). The CDR3 has 24 amino acids. The germline V and J ends were trimmed by 3 bases and 0 bases, with 35 bases remaining between them.

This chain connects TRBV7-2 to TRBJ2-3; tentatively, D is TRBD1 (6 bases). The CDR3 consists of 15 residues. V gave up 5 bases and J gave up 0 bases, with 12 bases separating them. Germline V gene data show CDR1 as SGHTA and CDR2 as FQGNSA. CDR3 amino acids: CASSKDRISTDTQYF. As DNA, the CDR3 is TGTGCCAGCAGCAAAGACAGGATTAGCACAGATACGCAGTATTTT.

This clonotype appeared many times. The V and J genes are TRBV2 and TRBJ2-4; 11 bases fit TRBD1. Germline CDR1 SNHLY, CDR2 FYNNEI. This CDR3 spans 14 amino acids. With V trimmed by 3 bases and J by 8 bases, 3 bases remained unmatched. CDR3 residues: CASSEGQGGDIQYF. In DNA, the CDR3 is TGTGCCAGCAGTGAGGGACAGGGGGGAGACATTCAGTACTTC. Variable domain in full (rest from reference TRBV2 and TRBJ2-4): EPEVTQTPSHQVTQMGQEVILRCVPISNHLYFYWYRQILGQKVEFLVSFYNNEISEKSEIFDDQFSVERPDGSNFTLKIRSTKLEDSAMYFCASSEGQGGDIQYFGAGTRLSVL.

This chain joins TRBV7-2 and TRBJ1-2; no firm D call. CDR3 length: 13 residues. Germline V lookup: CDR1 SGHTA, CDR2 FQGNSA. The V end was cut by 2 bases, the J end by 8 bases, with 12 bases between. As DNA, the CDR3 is TGTGCCAGCAGCTTAAATCCCCGCGGCGGCTACACCTTC. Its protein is CASSLNPRGGYTF. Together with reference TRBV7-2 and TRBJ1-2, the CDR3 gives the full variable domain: GAGVSQSPSNKVTEKGKDVELRCDPISGHTALYWYRQSLGQGLEFLIYFQGNSAPDKSGLPSDRFSAERTGGSVSTLTIQRTQQEDSAVYLCASSLNPRGGYTFGSGTRLTVV.

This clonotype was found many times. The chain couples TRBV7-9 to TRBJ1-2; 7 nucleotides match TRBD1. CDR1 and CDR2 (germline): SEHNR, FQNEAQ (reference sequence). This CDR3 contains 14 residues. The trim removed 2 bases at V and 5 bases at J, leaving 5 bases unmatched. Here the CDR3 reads CASSLRAGGYGYTF. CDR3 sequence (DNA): TGTGCCAGCAGCTTAAGAGCAGGGGGTTATGGCTACACCTTC. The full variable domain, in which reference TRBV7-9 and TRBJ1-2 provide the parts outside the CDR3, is DTGVSQNPRHKITKRGQNVTFRCDPISEHNRLYWYRQTLGQGPEFLTYFQNEAQLEKSRLLSDRFSAERPKGSFSTLEIQRTEQGDSAMYLCASSLRAGGYGYTFGSGTRLTVV.